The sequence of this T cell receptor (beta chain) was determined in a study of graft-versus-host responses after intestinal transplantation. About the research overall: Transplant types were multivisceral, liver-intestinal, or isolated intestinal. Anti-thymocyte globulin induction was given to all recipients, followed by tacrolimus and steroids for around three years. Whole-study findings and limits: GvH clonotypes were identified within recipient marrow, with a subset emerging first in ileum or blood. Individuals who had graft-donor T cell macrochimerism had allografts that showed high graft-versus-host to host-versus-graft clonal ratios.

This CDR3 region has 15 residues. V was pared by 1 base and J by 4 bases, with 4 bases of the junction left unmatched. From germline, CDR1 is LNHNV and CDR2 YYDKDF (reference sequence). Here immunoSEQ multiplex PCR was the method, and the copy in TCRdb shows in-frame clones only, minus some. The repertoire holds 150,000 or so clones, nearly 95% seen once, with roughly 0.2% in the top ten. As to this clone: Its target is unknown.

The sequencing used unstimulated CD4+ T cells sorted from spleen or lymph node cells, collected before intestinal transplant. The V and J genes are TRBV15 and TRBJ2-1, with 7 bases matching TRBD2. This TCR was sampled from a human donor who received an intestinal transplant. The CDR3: CATSRVGGWYNEQFF. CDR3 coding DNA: TGTGCCACCAGCAGAGTGGGGGGGTGGTACAATGAGCAGTTCTTC.